The 10 T cell receptor beta chains reported below all come from one sample, sequenced in a study of control samples from healthy donors and cancer patients. The protocol was immunoSEQ multiplex PCR, while the TCRdb copy is restricted to in-frame clones and leaves out a portion. Of just over 150,000 clones in the sample, over 85% were seen once. Sequencing input: blood. All receptors come from a man aged 50 or older in good health.

V usage is TRBV27 and J usage is TRBJ1-4; D is unresolved. The germline V gene encodes CDR1 MNHEY and CDR2 SMNVEV (reference sequence). The ends were cut back, 2 bases at V and 3 bases at J, with 13 bases in the middle. The CDR3 runs 16 residues. The CDR3 loop reads CASSLVANQANEKLFF. DNA of the CDR3: TGTGCCAGCAGTTTAGTGGCGAACCAGGCTAATGAAAAACTGTTTTTT.

This sequence joins TRBV11-2 and TRBJ2-1; a possible D gene is TRBD2 (6 bases). CDR1 is SGHAT, CDR2 FQNNGV, per germline. The V end lost 3 bases, the J end lost 4 bases, and 10 bases lay between the germline ends. This CDR3 comprises 14 residues. Here the CDR3 reads CASSLEDYYNEQFF. The CDR3 coding sequence is TGTGCCAGCAGCTTGGAGGACTATTACAATGAGCAGTTCTTC.

This clone was detected only once. The V and J genes are TRBV27 and TRBJ2-3; D gene uncertain. Looked up from germline, CDR1 is MNHEY and CDR2 is SMNVEV (reference sequence). This CDR3 region has 13 residues. The V end lost 3 bases, the J end lost 1 base, and 5 bases lay between the germline ends. CDR3 sequence (DNA): TGTGCCAGCAGTTTCGGACGCACAGATACGCAGTATTTT. Translation: CASSFGRTDTQYF.

The rearrangement uses TRBV5-1 and TRBJ1-6; no clear D. Germline V lookup: CDR1 SGHRS, CDR2 YFSETQ. The CDR3 totals 15 residues. The V end was cut by 0 bases, the J end by 5 bases, with 9 bases between. CDR3 bases: TGCGCCAGCAGCTTGGATTCGGGTGATAATTCACCCCTCCACTTT. It encodes CASSLDSGDNSPLHF.

The chain is built from TRBV3-1 (or the pseudogene TRBV3-2) and TRBJ2-1; 7 bases fit TRBD2. The CDR3 length is 13 residues. The germline gives CDR1 LGHDT, CDR2 YNNKEL (reference sequence). With V trimmed by 4 bases and J by 16 bases, 13 bases remained unmatched. CDR3 nucleotide sequence: TGTGCCAGCAGCCTTACTAGCGACCACTCCCAATTCTTC. As protein: CASSLTSDHSQFF.

The rearrangement links TRBV21-1 to TRBJ1-3. TRBV21-1 is a pseudogene segment. This CDR3 spans 9 amino acids. This chain's CDR3 is CASSAPRHF. CDR3 sequence (DNA): TGTGCCAGCAGCGCCCCTCGACATTTT.

J is TRBJ2-7 and V is TRBV4-2; perhaps TRBD2 as D (6 bases). V lost 1 base, J lost 4 bases, and 14 bases lay in between. This CDR3 is built from 15 residues. CDR1 is LGHNA, CDR2 YNFKEQ, per germline. CDR3 sequence: CASSQGSEGGYEQYF. DNA for the CDR3: TGTGCCAGCAGCCAAGGATCGGAGGGCGGGTACGAGCAGTACTTC.

The chain uses TRBV10-3 and TRBJ1-2; 7 nucleotides match TRBD1. The CDR3 is made up of 15 amino acids. CDR1 is ENHRY and CDR2 is SYGVKD in the germline V gene. Trimming cost V 6 bases and J 4 bases; bases outside gene matches: 11. CDR3 nucleotides: TGTGCCATCAGAACCGGGACAGAGCGGCGCTATGGCTACACCTTC. This sequence encodes CAIRTGTERRYGYTF.

The rearrangement joins TRBV5-1 to TRBJ1-1, with a tentative D call TRBD1 (6 bases). Germline V gene data show CDR1 as SGHRS and CDR2 as YFSETQ. The CDR3 runs 13 residues. V shed 0 bases and J shed 7 bases, with 10 bases lying between them. The chain's CDR3 is CASSLDRVDEAFF. Here the CDR3 DNA reads TGCGCCAGCAGCTTGGACAGGGTAGATGAAGCTTTCTTT.

The chain recombines TRBV2 with TRBJ2-1, with 10 bases lining up with TRBD1. Trimming removed 8 bases from V and 0 bases from J; junction bases left unmatched: 10. This CDR3 is 17 amino acids long. Germline values: CDR1 SNHLY, CDR2 FYNNEI. CDR3 sequence reads: CASSGTGERVSYNEQFF. In DNA, the CDR3 is TGTGCCAGCTCAGGGACAGGGGAGCGGGTCTCCTACAATGAGCAGTTCTTC.